This T cell receptor beta chain was observed in a study of regulatory T cells in long-lasting Graves disease. Described time point: persistent/refractory GD, antithyroid drugs over 5 years with positive TRAb. From RNA extracted from PBMCs, the TCR library was made. Roughly 8.2 milliliters of peripheral blood were drawn into EDTA tubes. This clonotype has a handful of counts. Germline-derived CDR1 and CDR2 are DFQATT and SNEGSKA (reference sequence). The J segment lost 2 bases and the V segment lost 5 bases, leaving 13 bases of the junction unmatched. The CDR3 sequence is 17 residues long. Construction of TCR beta libraries relied on iRepertoire HTBI primers and on Arm-PCR targeting CDR3 regions. Each CDR3 protein gets one entry after TCRdb re-called the multiplex PCR reads with MiXCR. This table holds a few hundred thousand distinct CDR3 sequences, around a fifth found once.

This sequence joins TRBV20-1 and TRBJ2-7; 12 positions agree with TRBD2. This TCR was sampled from a female donor with Graves disease. The sample consisted of peripheral blood mononuclear cells (PBMCs), taken when the disease was refractory, from a patient treated with antithyroid drugs. DNA of the CDR3: TGCAGTGCTCCTAGCGGGGGGGAACACTACGAACCCTACGAGCAGTACTTC. Encoded protein: CSAPSGGEHYEPYEQYF.